The clone carrying this T cell receptor beta chain was observed a handful of times. Its antigen is not identified. The CDR3 totals 15 residues. Trimming took off 1 base at V and 5 bases at J, with 14 bases between the two ends. Germline values: CDR1 SGHVS, CDR2 FNYEAQ. Produced via immunoSEQ multiplex PCR; TCRdb's table is partial and in-frame only. The repertoire has approximately 46,000 clones, approximately 31% of them found once; the top ten carry 2.9%. This sample is part of a study of tumour-infiltrating T cells in Burkitt lymphoma. Overall study context: All epidemiological Burkitt lymphoma subtypes were represented in the cohort. Study-wide results and caveats: Several public clonotypes were shared across many Burkitt lymphoma patients.

The V call is TRBV7-6, the J call TRBJ2-5; D gene ambiguous. Sequencing was performed on tumor tissue. The receptor comes from a human donor with Burkitt lymphoma. The CDR3 nucleotides are TGTGCCAGCAGCTTAGTGGATGACAACGGGGAGACCCAGTACTTC. Its protein product is CASSLVDDNGETQYF.